A selection of T cell receptor beta chains follows, all from one sample in a study of T cells after yellow fever vaccination. TCRdb analysed the 5' RACE reads with MiXCR anew, one entry per CDR3 protein. This repertoire shows about 340,000 distinct CDR3 sequences, around 12% found once; its top ten account for approximately 3.3%. The sample here was CD4+ T cells sorted from PBMCs, taken 15 days after the yellow fever booster vaccination. The receptor set was obtained from a man between 18 and 29 years old who received the YFV17D yellow fever vaccine. Each CDR3 is given with its conserved first and last residue. A D gene is named only where the DNA matches it firmly. The listing skips clone size in some rows; elsewhere it reads once, few, many or a size class.

D	J	V	size	DNA	CDR3
-	TRBJ2-3	TRBV5-1	-	TGCGCCAGCAGCTTCGCGCGGGGCCAGGCGGATACGCAGTATTTT	CASSFARGQADTQYF
-	TRBJ2-1	TRBV6-5	many	TGTGCCAGCAGGAAGGGTGTCTACAATGAGCAGTTCTTC	CASRKGVYNEQFF
TRBD1	TRBJ1-2	TRBV28	-	TGTGCCAGCAGTCTCCGGGACAGGGTTGGCTACACCTTC	CASSLRDRVGYTF
TRBD2	TRBJ2-1	TRBV9	few	TGTGCCAGCAGCGTAGGCTCCGCTAGCGGCTCCTACAATGAGCAGTTCTTC	CASSVGSASGSYNEQFF
TRBD2	TRBJ2-2	TRBV4-1	few	TGCGCCAGCACCACTAGCGGGGTGGCCCCGAACACCGGGGAGCTGTTTTTT	CASTTSGVAPNTGELFF
-	TRBJ2-2	TRBV19	-	TGTGCCAGTAGATATAGGTTGGCGAGCACCGGGGAGCTGTTTTTT	CASRYRLASTGELFF
-	TRBJ1-4	TRBV20-1	-	TGCAGTGCCCCGGCTCCGGGCCAAGGCAAACTGTTTTTT	CSAPAPGQGKLFF
-	TRBJ1-2	TRBV14	-	TGTGCCAGCAGCCAAGACCATACCTATGGCTACACCTTC	CASSQDHTYGYTF
TRBD1	TRBJ1-5	TRBV25-1	-	TGTGCCAGCAGTGAAGGTAACCAGGGGGATCAGCCCCAGCATTTT	CASSEGNQGDQPQHF
-	TRBJ2-1	TRBV18	few	TGTGCCAGCTCACCACCTAACCAGCGATACAATGAGCAGTTCTTC	CASSPPNQRYNEQFF
-	TRBJ1-4	TRBV5-6	few	TGTGCCAGCAGCTTACCAAGCAATGAAAAACTGTTTTTT	CASSLPSNEKLFF
-	TRBJ1-5	TRBV12-3/TRBV12-4	few	TGTGCCAGCAGTTTGTGGGGGGGCAGAGGGCAGCCCCAGCATTTT	CASSLWGGRGQPQHF
TRBD2	TRBJ2-5	TRBV7-2	-	TGTGCCAGCAGAATAGCGGGAGAGACCCAGTACTTC	CASRIAGETQYF
TRBD2	TRBJ2-1	TRBV11-2	-	TGTGCCAGCAGCCCTTTAGCGGGGGACCACAATGAGCAGTTCTTC	CASSPLAGDHNEQFF
TRBD1	TRBJ2-2	TRBV5-1	many	TGTGCCAGCAGTCCCCGGGACAGATACACCGGGGAGCTGTTTTTT	CASSPRDRYTGELFF
TRBD1	TRBJ2-1	TRBV7-9	-	TGTGCCAGCAGCGGGCACCGGGACAGGGGGCTGAATGAGCAGTTCTTC	CASSGHRDRGLNEQFF
-	TRBJ1-1	TRBV6-5	-	TGTGCCAGCACCAAAGGGACAGAAGCTTTCTTT	CASTKGTEAFF
-	TRBJ1-3	TRBV5-1	few	TGCGCCAGCAGCTTGGAGGGTGTGAACCACCGGTTGTCTGGAAACACCATATATTTT	CASSLEGVNHRLSGNTIYF
-	TRBJ1-2	TRBV4-3	-	TGCGCCAGCAGCTGGGACAAGATGGGGTATGGCTACACCTTC	CASSWDKMGYGYTF
-	TRBJ2-1	TRBV20-1	-	TGCAGTGCTAGTCAGCAGCCGTACAATGAGCAGTTCTTC	CSASQQPYNEQFF
-	TRBJ2-3	TRBV7-3	-	TGTGCCAGCGGCAACGGGCAGTCAGGCAGAGGTACGCAGTATTTT	CASGNGQSGRGTQYF
TRBD1	TRBJ1-1	TRBV4-1	-	TGCGCCAGCAAGGGGTTACCGGGACAGAAATCGAACACTGAAGCTTTCTTT	CASKGLPGQKSNTEAFF
-	TRBJ1-6	TRBV20-1	few	TGCAGTGCTAGAGAAAGGTATTTGGCGGTTTCACCCCTCCACTTT	CSARERYLAVSPLHF
TRBD2	TRBJ2-1	TRBV20-1	many	TGCAGTGCTAGAGATCCCTTAGCGGGGGCCTACAATGAGCAGTTCTTC	CSARDPLAGAYNEQFF
-	TRBJ1-2	TRBV3-1	many	TGTGCCAGCAGCCAAGAAGCCCGAGGCTACACCTTC	CASSQEARGYTF
-	TRBJ2-3	TRBV20-1	few	TGCAGTGCCCCCCCGGGGGCAGGAGCGGCAGATACGCAGTATTTT	CSAPPGAGAADTQYF
-	TRBJ2-3	TRBV5-6	-	TGTGCCAGCACCCTCGGGGCAGATACGCAGTATTTT	CASTLGADTQYF
-	TRBJ1-3	TRBV12-3/TRBV12-4	few	TGTGCCAGCAGCGGTGCGACCCACGCCGGCACCATATATTTT	CASSGATHAGTIYF
-	TRBJ2-3	TRBV4-1	-	TGCGCCAGCAGCCTACGACGGGAGAGCACAGATACGCAGTATTTT	CASSLRRESTDTQYF
-	TRBJ2-3	TRBV18	few	TGTGCCAGCTCACCTGGCGTCGAAGATACGCAGTATTTT	CASSPGVEDTQYF
-	TRBJ1-1	TRBV5-1	few	TGCGCCAGCAGCTTTACACCAGAACAGAGAACTGAAGCTTTCTTT	CASSFTPEQRTEAFF
-	TRBJ1-2	TRBV12-3/TRBV12-4	many	TGTGCCAGCAGTTTAGGGAACTATGGCTACACCTTC	CASSLGNYGYTF
TRBD2	TRBJ2-1	TRBV4-2	-	TGTGCCAGCAGCCAAGATACTAGCGGGTACAATGAGCAGTTCTTC	CASSQDTSGYNEQFF
-	TRBJ1-1	TRBV7-8	few	TGTGCCAGCAGTACGGTGAGCCGGGGCACTGAAGCTTTCTTT	CASSTVSRGTEAFF
-	TRBJ2-2	TRBV7-3	few	TGTGCCAGCAGCTTATTAGCGTTGACGAACACCGGGGAGCTGTTTTTT	CASSLLALTNTGELFF
-	TRBJ2-1	TRBV20-1	many	TGCAGTGCTAAGGGCAATGAGCAGTTCTTC	CSAKGNEQFF
-	TRBJ2-2	TRBV5-1	few	TGCGCCAGCAGCTTGGAGCGCACCGGGGAGCTGTTTTTT	CASSLERTGELFF
-	TRBJ1-2	TRBV7-2	-	TGTGCCAGCAGCTTAGGGCGACAGTATGGCTACACCTTC	CASSLGRQYGYTF